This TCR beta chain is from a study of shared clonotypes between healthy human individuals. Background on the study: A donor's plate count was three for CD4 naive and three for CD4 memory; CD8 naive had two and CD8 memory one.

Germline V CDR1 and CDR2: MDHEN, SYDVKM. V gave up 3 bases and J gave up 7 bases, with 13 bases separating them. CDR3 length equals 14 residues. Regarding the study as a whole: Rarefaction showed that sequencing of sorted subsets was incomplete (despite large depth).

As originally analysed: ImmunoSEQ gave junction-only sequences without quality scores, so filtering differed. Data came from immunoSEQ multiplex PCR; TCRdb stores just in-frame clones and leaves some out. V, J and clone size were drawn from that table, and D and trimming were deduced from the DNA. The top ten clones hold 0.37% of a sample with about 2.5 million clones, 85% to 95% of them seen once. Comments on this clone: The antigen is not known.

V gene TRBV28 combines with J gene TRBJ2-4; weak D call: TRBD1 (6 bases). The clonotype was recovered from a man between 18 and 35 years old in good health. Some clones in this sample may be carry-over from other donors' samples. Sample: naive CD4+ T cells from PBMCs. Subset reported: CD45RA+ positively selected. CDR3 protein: CASSFATGLNIQYF. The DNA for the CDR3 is TGTGCCAGCAGTTTCGCTACAGGGCTTAACATTCAGTACTTC.